The next 2 T cell receptor beta chains were all read from a single sample in a study of blood T cell repertoires in COVID-19. Assay used: immunoSEQ multiplex PCR; TCRdb lists only in-frame clones, some missing. The data show roughly 250,000 clones, with around 90% seen just once and just under 6.5% held by the top ten. Input material: PBMCs or T cells enriched from blood (not recorded which). All receptors come from a woman younger than 45 with acute COVID-19.

V is TRBV18 and J is TRBJ1-4; D gene unclear. Germline V gene lookup returns CDR1 KGHSH and CDR2 LQKENI. CDR3 length: 14 amino acids. The V and J ends lost 2 bases and 7 bases respectively, with 11 bases between them. This CDR3 reads CASSPDSLPEKLFF. The CDR3 DNA reads TGTGCCAGCTCACCAGATAGTCTTCCTGAAAAACTGTTTTTT.

The chain combines TRBV12-3 or TRBV12-4 with TRBJ1-2; 9 bases match TRBD1. V lost 5 bases and J lost 10; bases outside the gene matches: 8. The CDR3 extends over 13 amino acids. The CDR3 protein is CASSITGGADYTF. DNA of the CDR3: TGTGCCAGCAGTATAACAGGGGGCGCAGACTACACCTTC.